Listed below are T cell receptor beta chains from one sample, sequenced in a study of blood T cells in healthy people across ages. TCRdb fed the 5' RACE reads into MiXCR, producing one record per CDR3 protein. The data contain under 950,000 distinct CDR3 sequences, about 24% of them seen just once; the ten biggest clones take up 20% to 25%. Sample: blood. The receptors were sampled from a man in his 70s in good health. Both conserved end residues are part of each CDR3. The D gene is left open where the match is weak. Clone size is shown for a subset of rows, as once, few, many or a class of expanded clone.

TRBV10-3	NA	NA	TRBJ1-4	TGTGCCATCAGGGGAACCCTTGCAACTAATGAAAAACTGTTTTTT	CAIRGTLATNEKLFF
TRBV12-3/TRBV12-4	NA	NA	TRBJ2-2	TGTGCCTCACGGGGGACAGCGGCTTGGGGGGAGCTGTTTTTT	CASRGTAAWGELFF
TRBV7-3	NA	NA	TRBJ2-4	TGTGCCAGCAGCCCCCCCGGGGGCGGAAACATTCAGTACTTC	CASSPPGGGNIQYF
TRBV5-1	few	TRBD1	TRBJ2-3	TGCGCCAGCAGCCTCCGACAGGGTGTAGATACGCAGTATTTT	CASSLRQGVDTQYF
TRBV12-3/TRBV12-4	few	NA	TRBJ1-5	TGTGCCAGCAGGTCAGGCGATCAGCCCCAGCATTTT	CASRSGDQPQHF
TRBV11-2	NA	NA	TRBJ2-3	TGTGCCAGCAGCTTAGTAGGTAGCTGGACCGCAGATACGCAGTATTTT	CASSLVGSWTADTQYF
TRBV12-3/TRBV12-4	NA	TRBD2	TRBJ2-2	TGTGCCACTTCCTCGGGGACTAGGACGACCGGGGAGCTGTTTTTT	CATSSGTRTTGELFF
TRBV14	NA	NA	TRBJ2-1	TGTGCCAGCAGCCAAGATATGACTTACAATGAGCAGTTCTTC	CASSQDMTYNEQFF
TRBV7-8	NA	NA	TRBJ1-1	TGTGCCAGCAGCAACAAAATGGTGACTGAAGCTTTCTTT	CASSNKMVTEAFF
TRBV27	few	TRBD2	TRBJ2-1	TGTGCCAGCAGTTCCCAGCGGGGGGGCCGCATTGAGCAGTTCTTC	CASSSQRGGRIEQFF
TRBV9	NA	NA	TRBJ2-7	TGTGCCAGCAGCGCCGGGGAAAACAACTTCTACGAGCAGTACTTC	CASSAGENNFYEQYF
TRBV5-1	few	NA	TRBJ2-3	TGCGCCAGCAGCTTGGCGGGCAGAAGCACAGATACACAGTATTTT	CASSLAGRSTDTQYF
TRBV14	NA	TRBD1	TRBJ1-2	TGTGCCAGCAGCCAATCACAGGGGATGAACTATGGCTACACCTTC	CASSQSQGMNYGYTF
TRBV7-9	few	TRBD2	TRBJ2-4	TGTGCCAGCAGCGATACCGGACTAGCGGGACCCAAAAACATTCAGTACTTC	CASSDTGLAGPKNIQYF
TRBV28	NA	NA	TRBJ2-1	TGTGCCAGCAGTTTTATCCGGGGGGAGCAGTTCTTC	CASSFIRGEQFF
TRBV6-2/TRBV6-3	few	NA	TRBJ1-2	TGTGCCAGCAGTTCGGCCGGACCCTATGGCTACACCTTC	CASSSAGPYGYTF
TRBV6-2/TRBV6-3	few	NA	TRBJ2-1	TGTGCCCGCAGTTACGAACTCCTAAGGGTGAATGAGCAGTTCTTC	CARSYELLRVNEQFF
TRBV12-3/TRBV12-4	NA	TRBD1	TRBJ2-3	TGTGCCAGCAGTCCGAGACAGGGTAGCGCAGATACGCAGTATTTT	CASSPRQGSADTQYF
TRBV29-1	many	NA	TRBJ2-3	TGCAGCGTTGACATGGGACAGGGCGCGAGCGGGAGATGGACAGATACGCAGTATTTT	CSVDMGQGASGRWTDTQYF
TRBV20-1	NA	NA	TRBJ1-6	TGCAGTGCTACATCGACAGCCGATTCACCCCTCCACTTT	CSATSTADSPLHF
TRBV7-9	NA	NA	TRBJ1-1	TGTGCCAGCAGTTTGGGCGTCAGAACTCAAATGAACACTGAAGCTTTCTTT	CASSLGVRTQMNTEAFF
TRBV12-3/TRBV12-4	NA	TRBD1	TRBJ2-3	TGTGCCAGCAGTATCCAGGGGGCGGGCGAAAAGCAGTTTTTT	CASSIQGAGEKQFF
TRBV6-2/TRBV6-3	few	TRBD1	TRBJ1-2	TGTGCCAGCAGTTACTCTGGGACAGGGTCGTATTCCGGCTACACCTTC	CASSYSGTGSYSGYTF
TRBV7-7	NA	TRBD1	TRBJ2-5	TGTGCCAGCAGCTTAGGGGACAGGGGGACCAGGGAGACCCAGTACTTC	CASSLGDRGTRETQYF
TRBV6-6	NA	TRBD1	TRBJ1-2	TGTGCCAGCAGACCAAAGCCGGGACAGGGGGCTGATGGCTACACCTTC	CASRPKPGQGADGYTF
TRBV20-1	NA	NA	TRBJ2-3	TGCAGTGCTAGACTTCCTGGGGCAGATACGCAGTATTTT	CSARLPGADTQYF